This T cell receptor beta chain was profiled in a study of shared T cell receptors in the human thymus. The V gene's germline CDR1 is SEHNR and CDR2 FQNEAQ (reference sequence). CDR3 size: 17 residues. Generated by immunoSEQ multiplex PCR, the TCRdb table keeps only in-frame clones and is missing some. The data contain some 640,000 clones, 80% to 90% of them singletons. About this clone itself: The junction and the germline gene differ at one end; a read error may be behind it.

This sample also belongs to another study, concerning human thymus T cells. That work states: Resected material from corrective heart surgery provided the thymus tissue analysed. Use of V and J genes seemed skewed within the thymic and blood repertoires.

What was sequenced was thymocytes. This sequence originates from a boy under two years old with a congenital heart defect. The chain uses TRBV7-9 and TRBJ2-3, with 8 bases that match TRBD2. DNA of the CDR3: TGTGCCAGCAGCTTCGGTCGGGGGGGTCCTGGCACAAATACGCAGTATTTT. Protein product: CASSFGRGGPGTNTQYF.